This TCR beta chain was identified in a study of Ad26.COV2.S vaccination and SARS-CoV-2 variants. The V gene's germline CDR1 is SGHVS and CDR2 FQNEAQ. The CDR3 is 15 amino acids. Trimming cost V 1 base and J 7 bases, with 13 bases left between them. As regards this clone: Its antigen is still unknown.

Broader study findings: Those who received the vaccine showed greater spike-specific TCR breadth than those given placebo.

Specified treatment: over 15 received Ad26.COV2.S at low or high dose, single or two shots; 5 received placebo; per-sample allocation not given. Sampling occurred on day 63 after the first vaccine or placebo injection. Libraries were prepared by immunoSEQ multiplex PCR; TCRdb keeps only in-frame clonotypes and omits some of them. The table records 300,000 to 350,000 clones, around four fifths of them present only once. The sequence came from a person between 18 and 59 years old who received the Ad26.COV2.S COVID-19 vaccine or a placebo. The rearrangement uses TRBV7-8 and TRBJ1-4; D is perhaps TRBD1 (5 bases). The specimen comprised peripheral blood, sampled in a trial of Ad26.COV2.S vaccine versus placebo. The DNA of the CDR3 is TGTGCCAGCAGCTTAGGGGGCAGGGAAAGTGAAAAACTGTTTTTT. As protein: CASSLGGRESEKLFF.